Listed here are 20 T cell receptor beta chains from one sample, sequenced in a study of brain T cells in children with intractable seizures (dated by TCRdb to the early 2020s). The library came from the immunoSEQ multiplex PCR assay. The immuneACCESS repertoire file appears here via TCRdb, limited to in-frame rearrangements. These files lack a portion of the clones; in checked studies, under half of the deficit traces to unresolved V genes, and the cause of the others is not known. Recorded for this sample are some 62,000 clones; approximately 95% of them occurred a single time. The ten largest clones add up to 0.35% to 0.4% of the sample. The label giving this sample's time point can be read as: resected brain tissue, or blood drawn just prior to surgery. Sequenced material: peripheral blood, taken at surgery. The receptor set was obtained from a boy under two years old with focal cortical dysplasia and intractable seizures.

The genes are TRBV20-1 and TRBJ2-5; 9 bases line up with TRBD2. Looked up from germline, CDR1 is DFQATT and CDR2 is SNEGSKA (reference sequence). V was clipped by 3 bases and J by 3 bases; unmatched bases: 5. CDR3 length: 14 amino acids. CDR3 nucleotides: TGCAGTGCTAGTGTTAGCGGGAGAAAAGAGACCCAGTACTTC. It translates to CSASVSGRKETQYF.

The genes are TRBV7-2 and TRBJ2-1; D is unresolved. The CDR3 totals 15 residues. Trimming took 8 bases from V and 0 from J, leaving 14 bases between them. The germline gives CDR1 SGHTA, CDR2 FQGNSA. The CDR3 sequence: CASAKEKFSYNEQFF. CDR3 sequence (DNA): TGTGCCAGCGCCAAGGAAAAGTTCTCCTACAATGAGCAGTTCTTC.

This chain connects TRBV10-2 to TRBJ2-7; D is undetermined. V was pared by 4 bases and J by 3 bases, with 4 bases between. There are 11 residues in the CDR3. Germline CDR1 is WSHSY and CDR2 is SAAADI. The CDR3 sequence: CASSGHYEQYF. In DNA, the CDR3 is TGCGCCAGCAGTGGACACTACGAGCAGTACTTC.

The CDR3 DNA is TGTGCCAGCAGCTTGGATCTCCAGGGCCTCCGGGATACGCAGTATTTT. Its translation: CASSLDLQGLRDTQYF. The chain uses TRBV5-5 and TRBJ2-3, with D perhaps TRBD1 (5 bases). In germline, CDR1 is SGHKS, CDR2 YYEKEE (reference sequence). The ends were cut back, 0 bases at V and 6 bases at J, with 17 bases in the middle. This CDR3 is built from 16 residues.

This clone was counted once. This sequence joins TRBV6-2 or TRBV6-3 and TRBJ1-1, with 7 bases matching TRBD1. Germline-derived CDR1 and CDR2 are MNHEY and SVGEGT. The CDR3 totals 15 residues. J lost 3 bases, V lost 0 bases, and 4 bases had no gene match. For the CDR3, the DNA is TGTGCCAGCAGTTACTCGTACAGGGGCCACACTGAAGCTTTCTTT. Its translation: CASSYSYRGHTEAFF.

The CDR3 region is CASSYGRATDTQYF. CDR3 bases: TGTGCCAGCAGTTACGGGAGGGCCACAGATACGCAGTATTTT. V is TRBV6-6 and J is TRBJ2-3; 7 bases are shared with TRBD2. V shed 2 bases and J 2 bases; nucleotides not matched to a gene: 1. CDR3 length: 14 amino acids. Per germline, CDR1 MNHNY and CDR2 SVGAGI (reference sequence).

The chain uses TRBV7-8 and TRBJ1-5, with 10 nucleotides matching TRBD1. In germline, CDR1 is SGHVS, CDR2 FQNEAQ. V was pared by 3 bases and J by 4 bases, with 0 bases of the junction left unmatched. This CDR3 spans 14 amino acids. In nucleotides, the CDR3 is TGTGCCAGCAGCTTGGACAGGGGGAATCAGCCCCAGCATTTT. This sequence encodes CASSLDRGNQPQHF.

The V and J genes are TRBV19 and TRBJ2-7; 7 positions agree with TRBD2. V shed 5 bases, J shed 1 base, and the junction held 5 bases outside the gene matches. The V gene's germline CDR1 is LNHDA and CDR2 SQIVND (reference sequence). The CDR3 length is 14 residues. CDR3 region: CASSSRGGSYEQYF. CDR3 DNA sequence: TGTGCCAGTAGTTCCCGGGGAGGGTCCTACGAGCAGTACTTC.

This rearrangement joins TRBV11-2 to TRBJ2-7; 8 bases agree with TRBD1. V was clipped by 1 base and J by 0 bases; unmatched bases: 5. Germline loops: CDR1 SGHAT, CDR2 FQNNGV. This CDR3 has 16 amino acids. The CDR3 DNA is TGTGCCAGCAGCTTAGGGCGCGGGACAGGCTCCTACGAGCAGTACTTC. This translates into CASSLGRGTGSYEQYF.

J is TRBJ2-7 and V is TRBV5-1, with 12 bases matching TRBD1. In germline, CDR1 is SGHRS, CDR2 YFSETQ. The CDR3 is 14 amino acids. The V gene end was trimmed by 4 bases and the J gene end by 7 bases; junction bases not matched to a gene: 6. The CDR3 sequence is CASSPRDRGREQYF. The DNA of the CDR3 is TGCGCCAGCAGCCCCCGGGACAGGGGGCGAGAGCAGTACTTC.

The chain has TRBV3-1 (or the pseudogene TRBV3-2) and TRBJ2-5, with D perhaps TRBD2 (5 bases). Germline CDR1 and CDR2: LGHDT and YNNKEL (reference sequence). With 0 bases removed from V and 7 bases from J, the gap between germline ends came to 15 bases. This CDR3 has 15 amino acids. The CDR3 DNA reads as TGTGCCAGCAGCCAAGATGGAAGCGGCCCAGGGACCCAGTACTTC. Translation: CASSQDGSGPGTQYF.

The chain joins TRBV2 to TRBJ2-1, with 8 bases fitting TRBD2. The CDR3 covers 14 residues. From germline, CDR1 is SNHLY and CDR2 FYNNEI. V lost 3 bases to trimming and J lost 8 bases; unmatched junction nucleotides: 6. This CDR3 reads CASSEQRESDEQFF. CDR3 coding DNA: TGTGCCAGCAGTGAGCAGCGGGAGAGCGATGAGCAGTTCTTC.

This sequence joins TRBV3-1 (or the pseudogene TRBV3-2) and TRBJ2-1, with TRBD2 identical over 9 bases. J gave up 1 base and V 1 base, and 5 bases lay outside the gene matches. Germline CDR1 reads LGHDT; CDR2 reads YNNKEL (reference sequence). CDR3 size: 17 residues. CDR3 nucleotides: TGTGCCAGCAGCCAAGGCCGGCGGGAGGGGTCCTACAATGAGCAGTTCTTC. Its translation is CASSQGRREGSYNEQFF.

V and J are TRBV3-1 (or the pseudogene TRBV3-2) and TRBJ2-5, with 9 bases aligning to TRBD2. The CDR3 is made up of 15 amino acids. V shed 2 bases, J shed 4 bases, and the junction held 5 bases outside the gene matches. Germline CDR1 LGHDT, CDR2 YNNKEL (reference sequence). The CDR3 reads CASSQLLAGSETQYF. As DNA, the CDR3 is TGTGCCAGCAGCCAACTACTAGCGGGCTCAGAGACCCAGTACTTC.

This CDR3 reads CATSKLNPGDNEQFF. The CDR3 DNA sequence: TGTGCCACCAGCAAATTAAACCCAGGGGACAATGAGCAGTTCTTC. The V call is TRBV15, the J call TRBJ2-1; a possible D gene is TRBD1 (6 bases). Germline CDR1 reads LNHNV; CDR2 reads YYDKDF (reference sequence). V was shortened by 4 bases and J by 5 bases, with 15 bases between the two germline ends. The CDR3 has 15 amino acids.

The chain employs TRBV18 and TRBJ2-5; unclear D gene. Trimming took 1 base from V and 3 from J, leaving 15 bases between them. The CDR3 contains 16 residues. Germline CDR1 reads KGHSH; CDR2 reads LQKENI. CDR3 nucleotides: TGTGCCAGCTCACCACTAGGTTCGGTTAGGGAAGAGACCCAGTACTTC. It codes for CASSPLGSVREETQYF. The entire variable domain, with the rest obtained from reference TRBV18 and TRBJ2-5, is as follows: NAGVMQNPRHLVRRRGQEARLRCSPMKGHSHVYWYRQLPEEGLKFMVYLQKENIIDESGMPKERFSAEFPKEGPSILRIQQVVRGDSAAYFCASSPLGSVREETQYFGPGTRLLVL.

The chain employs TRBV5-6 and TRBJ1-1; D not resolved. Trimming took 3 bases from V and 1 from J, leaving 7 bases between them. The CDR3 extends over 13 amino acids. In germline, CDR1 is SGHDT, CDR2 YYEEEE. The CDR3 DNA follows: TGTGCCAGCAGCTACCTACAGAACACTGAAGCTTTCTTT. It translates to CASSYLQNTEAFF.

The chain carries TRBV4-3 and TRBJ2-1, with TRBD2 matching over 12 bases. This CDR3 is 19 amino acids long. V shed 0 bases, J shed 8 bases, and the junction held 14 bases outside the gene matches. Germline V gene lookup returns CDR1 LGHNA and CDR2 YSLEER. DNA of the CDR3: TGCGCCAGCAGCCAAGACGCCTGGGGCCTAGCGGGAGGGCCACATGAGCAGTTCTTC. This sequence encodes CASSQDAWGLAGGPHEQFF.

The CDR3 loop is CAISGTGGLNEQFF. In DNA form, the CDR3 reads TGTGCCATCAGTGGGACAGGGGGACTCAATGAGCAGTTCTTC. The chain has TRBV10-3 and TRBJ2-1; 10 positions match TRBD1. This CDR3 spans 14 amino acids. Unmatched junction bases numbered 3, after V lost 4 bases and J lost 6 bases. Per germline, CDR1 ENHRY and CDR2 SYGVKD.

This rearrangement joins TRBV12-3 or TRBV12-4 to TRBJ1-1, with TRBD1 as a possible D gene (6 bases). This CDR3 comprises 13 residues. The V end lost 6 bases, the J end lost 10 bases, and 18 bases lay between the germline ends. The CDR3 nucleotides read TGTGCCAGCAGCACAGGGCTACGGGCTGGAGCTTTCTTT. This codes for CASSTGLRAGAFF.